The next 9 T cell receptor beta chains were all read from a single sample in a study of blood T cell repertoires in COVID-19. Produced via immunoSEQ multiplex PCR; TCRdb's table is partial and in-frame only. The table shows around 130,000 clones, with more than 75% occurring only once. The sequenced sample was peripheral blood. Every receptor here comes from a woman between 50 and 59 years old who had recovered from COVID-19.

The chain uses TRBV5-1 and TRBJ1-4; TRBD1 matches at 7 bases. Germline V gene data show CDR1 as SGHRS and CDR2 as YFSETQ. The CDR3 spans 13 residues. V gave up 4 bases and J gave up 8 bases; unmatched junction bases: 5. The CDR3 sequence: CASSRDSLEKLFF. The CDR3 DNA follows: TGCGCCAGCAGCCGGGACAGTTTAGAAAAACTGTTTTTT. Variable domain in full (rest from reference TRBV5-1 and TRBJ1-4): KAGVTQTPRYLIKTRGQQVTLSCSPISGHRSVSWYQQTPGQGLQFLFEYFSETQRNKGNFPGRFSGRQFSNSRSEMNVSTLELGDSALYLCASSRDSLEKLFFGSGTQLSVL.

The rearrangement uses TRBV4-3 and TRBJ2-3; D is perhaps TRBD2 (5 bases). The CDR3 has 17 amino acids. Germline V gene data show CDR1 as LGHNA and CDR2 as YSLEER. Trimming removed 0 bases at V and 1 base at J, with 14 bases between. CDR3 nucleotides: TGCGCCAGCAGCCAAGATAGGGCTAGCTGGGGCACAGATACGCAGTATTTT. Its translation: CASSQDRASWGTDTQYF.

V is TRBV18 and J is TRBJ2-5; TRBD1 might be the D (5 bases). Germline CDR1 is KGHSH and CDR2 is LQKENI. The CDR3 spans 15 residues. The V gene lost 6 bases and the J gene lost 2 bases, with 16 bases spanning the gap. CDR3 residues: CASSLSSTVQETQYF. CDR3 bases: TGTGCCAGCTCGCTCTCTTCGACAGTACAAGAGACCCAGTACTTC.

This chain links TRBV5-1 with TRBJ1-2; D not certain. Germline V gives CDR1 SGHRS, CDR2 YFSETQ. The CDR3 is 13 amino acids. Deletions cut 0 bases from V and 8 bases from J, with 11 bases between. As DNA, the CDR3 is TGCGCCAGCAGCTTGGGCCCGGGATCGGGCTACACCTTC. The encoded protein is CASSLGPGSGYTF.

This chain joins TRBV3-1 (or the pseudogene TRBV3-2) and TRBJ1-3; possibly TRBD1 for D (6 bases). Germline V gene data show CDR1 as LGHDT and CDR2 as YNNKEL (reference sequence). Deletions cut 4 bases from V and 0 bases from J, with 10 bases between. CDR3 length equals 15 residues. The CDR3 sequence is CASSPIRGSGNTIYF. In nucleotides, the CDR3 is TGTGCCAGCAGCCCCATCAGGGGCTCTGGAAACACCATATATTTT.

This clone has just a few counts. The V call is TRBV5-1, the J call TRBJ1-6; tentative D call: TRBD1 (5 bases). Germline V gene data show CDR1 as SGHRS and CDR2 as YFSETQ. There are 16 residues in the CDR3. Trimming removed 4 bases from V and 0 bases from J, with 11 bases in between. This CDR3 reads CASSPGGSSYNSPLHF. Here the CDR3 DNA reads TGCGCCAGCAGCCCTGGGGGGAGCTCCTATAATTCACCCCTCCACTTT.

The V and J genes are TRBV30 and TRBJ2-2; D is perhaps TRBD2 (5 bases). Germline loops: CDR1 GTSNPN, CDR2 SVGIG (reference sequence). Trimming took off 1 base at V and 6 bases at J, with 9 bases between the two ends. CDR3 size: 13 residues. CDR3 sequence reads: CAWSGTVPGELFF. The CDR3 DNA reads as TGTGCCTGGAGTGGGACTGTCCCCGGGGAGCTGTTTTTT.

This clone was counted at least ten times. The chain joins TRBV3-1 (or the pseudogene TRBV3-2) to TRBJ2-7; TRBD1 matches 10 bases. Germline V gives CDR1 LGHDT, CDR2 YNNKEL (reference sequence). The trim removed 1 base at V and 7 bases at J, leaving 10 bases unmatched. The CDR3 contains 16 residues. In DNA, the CDR3 is TGTGCCAGCAGCCAAGGCTGGGGGACAGGGGATCATGAGCAGTACTTC. Its translation is CASSQGWGTGDHEQYF.

The chain combines TRBV14 with TRBJ2-5, with D perhaps TRBD1 (6 bases). CDR1 is SGHDN, CDR2 FVKESK, per germline. This CDR3 comprises 14 residues. Deletions cut 5 bases from V and 1 base from J, with 11 bases between. The CDR3 loop reads CASSNYRVQETQYF. In DNA form, the CDR3 reads TGTGCCAGCAGCAACTACAGGGTCCAAGAGACCCAGTACTTC.